This T cell receptor beta chain was obtained from a study of blood T cell repertoires in COVID-19. Study-wide context: Specimens from acute and convalescent COVID-19 originated in the United States, Italy and Spain.

Method: immunoSEQ multiplex PCR; TCRdb's copy keeps in-frame clones and lacks some. The data show around 200,000 clones, around nine tenths seen once. Germline CDR1 reads SGHRS; CDR2 reads YFSETQ. Trimming shortened V by 0 bases and J by 7 bases, and 13 bases separated the two germline ends. The CDR3 totals 14 residues. The chain couples TRBV5-1 to TRBJ1-2, with a weak D call TRBD1 (6 bases). Sequenced sample: peripheral blood. This clonotype originated in a woman younger than 35 who had recovered from COVID-19. The CDR3 region has the DNA TGCGCCAGCAGCTTGGAGTCAGGGGTGAGTGGCTACACCTTC. Protein product: CASSLESGVSGYTF.